This T cell receptor (beta chain) was recorded in a study of cytomegalovirus exposure and HLA in healthy donors. J lost 2 bases, V lost 8 bases, and 5 bases had no gene match. Germline V gene data show CDR1 as MDHEN and CDR2 as SYDVKM. This CDR3 spans 14 amino acids. Study-level points and caveats: An apparent linkage of common viral pathogens to several of the most significant clusters emerged in a later analysis. The authors listed 180 or so TCR beta chains as cytomegalovirus-associated. As a later analysis showed, a missense DCLRE1C variant was linked to trimming of TCR beta V- and J-genes.

The PCR had 60 Vbeta and 13 Jbeta primers. Study processing details: An analysis that came later counted tens of millions of unique TCR beta chains, roughly 11 million shared. Sequencing used immunoSEQ multiplex PCR; TCRdb keeps in-frame clones, though not all of them. V, J and clone size are those of that table, while D and trimming were read from the DNA. The table lists around 150,000 clones, approximately 62% of them singletons. As concerns this clone: Its antigen is not identified.

Input material: PBMCs. This sequence was found in a man over 45 in good health and CMV-seronegative. This chain links TRBV28 with TRBJ2-1; TRBD1 aligns across 8 bases. CDR3 residues: CASHGQGAYNEQFF. CDR3 nucleotide sequence: TGTGCCAGCCACGGACAGGGCGCCTACAATGAGCAGTTCTTC.